This T cell receptor beta chain originates from a study of PD-1 blockade in classical Hodgkin lymphoma. Notes on the study in general: Baseline TCR diversity was reportedly lower in newly diagnosed patients than healthy donors. Repertoire difference causes, possibly disease activity or prior therapy, remain undefined.

The protocol was immunoSEQ multiplex PCR, while the TCRdb copy is restricted to in-frame clones and leaves out a portion. The repertoire consists of tens of thousands of clones, with roughly 94% occurring once and the leading ten covering less than 5%. This clone was recorded once. Its antigen is as yet unknown. The time point: newly diagnosed, previously untreated cHL patient sample. The CDR3 loop spans 15 amino acids. Germline CDR1 is MNHNS and CDR2 is SASEGT. The germline V and J ends were trimmed by 3 bases and 1 base, with 9 bases remaining between them. Sequences were obtained from peripheral blood mononuclear cells (PBMCs). The V gene is TRBV6-1, the J gene TRBJ2-2; D may be TRBD1 (5 bases). The TCR sequence derives from a human donor with classical Hodgkin lymphoma. CDR3 in DNA: TGTGCCAGCAGTGAGGCCCAGGGGAACACCGGGGAGCTGTTTTTT. It encodes CASSEAQGNTGELFF.